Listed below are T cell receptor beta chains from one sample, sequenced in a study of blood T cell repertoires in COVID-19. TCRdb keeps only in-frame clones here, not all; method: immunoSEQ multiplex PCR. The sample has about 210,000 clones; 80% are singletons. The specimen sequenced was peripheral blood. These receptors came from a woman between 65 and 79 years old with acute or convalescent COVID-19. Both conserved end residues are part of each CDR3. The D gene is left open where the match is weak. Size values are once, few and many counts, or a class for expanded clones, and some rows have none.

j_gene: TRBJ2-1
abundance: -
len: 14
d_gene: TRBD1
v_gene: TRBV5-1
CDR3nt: TGCGCCAGCAGCTTGGACAGGGGTGGCAATGAGCAGTTCTTC
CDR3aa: CASSLDRGGNEQFF

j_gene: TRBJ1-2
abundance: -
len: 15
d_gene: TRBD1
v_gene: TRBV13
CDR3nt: TGTGCCAGCAGCTTACTCGAGAGGGGGCCTTATGGCTACACCTTC
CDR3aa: CASSLLERGPYGYTF

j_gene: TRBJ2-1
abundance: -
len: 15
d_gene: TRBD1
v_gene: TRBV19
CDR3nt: TGTGCCAGTAGCCCACCGGGGACAGTATTCAATGAGCAGTTCTTC
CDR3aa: CASSPPGTVFNEQFF

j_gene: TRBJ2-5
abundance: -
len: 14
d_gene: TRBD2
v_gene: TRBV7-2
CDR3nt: TGTGCCAGCAGCTTAGCGGGGGGGAAAGAGACCCAGTACTTC
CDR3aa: CASSLAGGKETQYF

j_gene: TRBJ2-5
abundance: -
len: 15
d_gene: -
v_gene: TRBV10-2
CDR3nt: TGCGCCAGCAGCCACCGCGGGACAGAGGGGACCGGGGTGTACTTC
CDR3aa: CASSHRGTEGTGVYF

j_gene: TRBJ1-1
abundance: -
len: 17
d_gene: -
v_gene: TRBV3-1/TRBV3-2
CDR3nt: TGTGCCAGCAGCCCCAGAGGGCTTCGGCATATGAACACTGAAGCTTTCTTT
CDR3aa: CASSPRGLRHMNTEAFF

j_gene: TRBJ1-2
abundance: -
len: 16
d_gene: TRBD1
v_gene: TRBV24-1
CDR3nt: TGTGCCACCAGTGACTCCGGACAGGGGAGGTCGGGGGGCTACACCTTC
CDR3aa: CATSDSGQGRSGGYTF

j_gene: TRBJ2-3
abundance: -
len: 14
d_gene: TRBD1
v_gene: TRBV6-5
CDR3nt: TGTGCCAGCAGTTTACAGGGGGCCACAGATACGCAGTATTTT
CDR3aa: CASSLQGATDTQYF

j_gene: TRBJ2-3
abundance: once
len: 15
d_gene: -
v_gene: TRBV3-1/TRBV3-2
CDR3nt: TGTGCCAGCAGCCTCGGCGGTGGGAGAGGGGATACGCAGTATTTT
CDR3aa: CASSLGGGRGDTQYF

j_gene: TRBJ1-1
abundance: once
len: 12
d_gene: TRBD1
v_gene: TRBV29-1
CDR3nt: TGCAGCGTAGGACAGGGGAGGACTGAAGCTTTCTTT
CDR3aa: CSVGQGRTEAFF

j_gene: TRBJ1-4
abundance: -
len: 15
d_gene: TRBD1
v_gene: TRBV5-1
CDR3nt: TGCGCCAGCAGCCTCCGACAGGGAAGAAATGAAAAACTGTTTTTT
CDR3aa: CASSLRQGRNEKLFF

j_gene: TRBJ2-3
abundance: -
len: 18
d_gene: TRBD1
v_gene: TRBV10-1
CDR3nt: TGCGCCAGCAGTGCCGGGACAGGGGGAGGCGGGAGGACTAATACGCAGTATTTT
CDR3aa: CASSAGTGGGGRTNTQYF

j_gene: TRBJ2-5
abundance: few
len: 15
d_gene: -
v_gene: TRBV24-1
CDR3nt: TGTGCCACCAGTCATGGAGGCACGGGAAAGGAGACCCAGTACTTC
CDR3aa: CATSHGGTGKETQYF

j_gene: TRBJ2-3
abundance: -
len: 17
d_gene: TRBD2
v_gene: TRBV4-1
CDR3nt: TGCGCCAGCAGTTCTAGCGGGGGGGCCTCTAGCACAGATACGCAGTATTTT
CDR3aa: CASSSSGGASSTDTQYF

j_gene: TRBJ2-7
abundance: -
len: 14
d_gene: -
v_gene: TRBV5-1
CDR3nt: TGCGCCAGCAGCTTCAGGGCCGCCTCCTACGAGCAGTACTTC
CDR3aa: CASSFRAASYEQYF

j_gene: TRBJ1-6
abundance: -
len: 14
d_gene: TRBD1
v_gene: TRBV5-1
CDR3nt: TGCGCCAGCAGGCCTACAGGGGAACATTCACCCCTCCACTTT
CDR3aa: CASRPTGEHSPLHF

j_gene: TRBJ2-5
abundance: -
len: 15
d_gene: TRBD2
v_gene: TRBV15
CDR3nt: TGTGCCACCAGCTCCCAACTTACTAGCGGAGAGACCCAGTACTTC
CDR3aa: CATSSQLTSGETQYF

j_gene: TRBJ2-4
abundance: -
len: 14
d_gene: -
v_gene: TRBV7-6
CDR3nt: TGTGCCAGCAGCTCTTCGGCCGGGAAGAGCATTCAGTACTTC
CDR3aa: CASSSSAGKSIQYF

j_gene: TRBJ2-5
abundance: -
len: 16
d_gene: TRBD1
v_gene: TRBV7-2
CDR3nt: TGTGCCAGCAGCTTAGGCGCACAGGGGGCGGGGGAGACCCAGTACTTC
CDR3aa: CASSLGAQGAGETQYF

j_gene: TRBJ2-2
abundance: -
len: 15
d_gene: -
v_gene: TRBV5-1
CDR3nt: TGCGCCAGCAGCTTGGCACAGACGAACACCGGGGAGCTGTTTTTT
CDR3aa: CASSLAQTNTGELFF

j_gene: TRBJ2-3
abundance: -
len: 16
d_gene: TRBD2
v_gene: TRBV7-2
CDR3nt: TGTGCCAGCAGCTTATCGGCAAGCGGGGGGGATTATACGCAGTATTTT
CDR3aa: CASSLSASGGDYTQYF

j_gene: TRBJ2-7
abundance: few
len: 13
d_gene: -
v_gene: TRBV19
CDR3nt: TGTGCCAGTAGCAACCAGGGGGGCATCGAGCAGTACTTC
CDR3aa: CASSNQGGIEQYF

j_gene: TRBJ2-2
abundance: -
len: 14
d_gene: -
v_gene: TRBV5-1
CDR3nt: TGCGCCAGCAGCTTGGGCGTTAACACCGGGGAGCTGTTTTTT
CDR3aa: CASSLGVNTGELFF

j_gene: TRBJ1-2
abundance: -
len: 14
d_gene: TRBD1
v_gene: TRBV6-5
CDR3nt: TGTGCCAGCAGTTCGGACAGGGGCCGGGGAGGCTACACCTTC
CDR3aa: CASSSDRGRGGYTF

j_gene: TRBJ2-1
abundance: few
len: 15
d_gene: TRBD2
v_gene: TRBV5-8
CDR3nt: TGTGCCAGCAGCTCAAGCGGGGGGTCCTTCAATGAGCAGTTCTTC
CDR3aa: CASSSSGGSFNEQFF

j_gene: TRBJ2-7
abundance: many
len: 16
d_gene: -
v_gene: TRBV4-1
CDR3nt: TGCGCCAGCAGCCAAGCAGCCTGGCGGGGACCTTTGGAGCAGTACTTC
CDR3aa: CASSQAAWRGPLEQYF

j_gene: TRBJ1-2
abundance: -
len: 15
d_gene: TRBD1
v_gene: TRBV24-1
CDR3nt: TGTGCCACCAGTGATCCGGGACAGAGATTCTATGGCTACACCTTC
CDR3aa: CATSDPGQRFYGYTF